This T cell receptor beta chain stems from a study of T cell changes during pregnancy in multiple sclerosis. Sequencing was performed with immunoSEQ multiplex PCR; in TCRdb, only in-frame clones are kept and a portion is missing. The sample contains approximately 34,000 clones, about 93% of which appear only once. Germline CDR1 reads SGHRS; CDR2 reads YFSETQ. CDR3 length: 15 residues. The V end lost 0 bases, the J end lost 2 bases, and 11 bases lay between the germline ends. The rearrangement joins TRBV5-1 to TRBJ1-1; TRBD1 might be the D (6 bases). This specimen consisted of CD4+ T cells from peripheral blood mononuclear cells, obtained in the second trimester of pregnancy. The source is a female donor with multiple sclerosis, enrolled in a pregnancy study. CDR3 DNA: TGCGCCAGCAGCTTGGAGGGGGGGCAAAACACTGAAGCTTTCTTT. It yields the protein CASSLEGGQNTEAFF.